These 13 T cell receptor beta chains share one sample of origin, sequenced in a study of blood T cell repertoires in COVID-19. TCRdb's copy holds only in-frame clones and misses some; the assay was immunoSEQ multiplex PCR. Of 100,000 to 150,000 clones detected, roughly four fifths appear once; the ten largest clones hold 12%. Sequenced material: peripheral blood. These receptors originate from a man between 60 and 70 years old with acute or convalescent COVID-19.

This chain joins TRBV5-4 and TRBJ2-7, with D possibly being TRBD1 (6 bases). Between the trimmed V and J ends, which lost 3 bases and 6 bases, there was a span of 19 bases. CDR1 and CDR2 from the germline V gene are SGHNT and YYREEE (reference sequence). This CDR3 spans 15 amino acids. CDR3 residues: CASSSGQFLGGEQYF. CDR3 coding DNA: TGTGCCAGCAGCTCCGGACAGTTCTTAGGGGGCGAGCAGTACTTC.

V usage is TRBV28 and J usage is TRBJ2-1; 7 bases agree with TRBD2. The length of the CDR3 is 16 residues. CDR1 and CDR2 (germline): MDHEN, SYDVKM. V trimming: 3 bases; J trimming: 7 bases; junction bases outside the gene matches: 12. CDR3 DNA: TGTGCCAGCAGTTTTGCTAGCGGACAAAGAGGGAATGAGCAGTTCTTC. It is translated as CASSFASGQRGNEQFF.

Concerning this clone: Germline is not matched at one junction end, which may reflect a read error. The rearrangement joins TRBV11-2 to TRBJ1-6, with 9 bases fitting TRBD1. The CDR3 sequence is 15 residues long. The germline V gene has CDR1 SGHAT and CDR2 FQNNGV. The CDR3: CASSLAGQGYSPLHF. The DNA of the CDR3 is TGTGCCAGCAGCTTAGCGGGACAGGGTTATTCGCCCCTCCACTTT. Full variable domain (missing parts from reference TRBV11-2 and TRBJ1-6): EAGVAQSPRYKIIEKRQSVAFWCNPISGHATLYWYQQILGQGPKLLIQFQNNGVVDDSQLPKDRFSAERLKGVDSTLKIQPAKLEDSAVYLCASSLAGQGYSPLHFGNGTRLTVT.

The genes are TRBV27 and TRBJ2-7, with 12 bases matching TRBD2. Germline assignment: CDR1 MNHEY and CDR2 SMNVEV (reference sequence). V trimming: 5 bases; J trimming: 4 bases; junction bases outside the gene matches: 9. The CDR3 consists of 16 residues. In DNA form, the CDR3 reads TGTGCCAGCAGTCGACTAGCGGGAGTGTCGGGATACGAGCAGTACTTC. It is translated as CASSRLAGVSGYEQYF.

J is TRBJ2-2 and V is TRBV19, with TRBD1 identical over 7 bases. This CDR3 contains 13 residues. From germline, CDR1 is LNHDA and CDR2 SQIVND (reference sequence). Trimming cost V 6 bases and J 5 bases; bases outside gene matches: 3. This CDR3 reads CASRKTGTGELFF. The CDR3 DNA reads as TGTGCCAGTAGGAAGACAGGGACCGGGGAGCTGTTTTTT. The entire variable domain, with the rest obtained from reference TRBV19 and TRBJ2-2, is as follows: DGGITQSPKYLFRKEGQNVTLSCEQNLNHDAMYWYRQDPGQGLRLIYYSQIVNDFQKGDIAEGYSVSREKKESFPLTVTSAQKNPTAFYLCASRKTGTGELFFGEGSRLTVL.

This chain links TRBV5-1 with TRBJ1-6; no reliable D call. Trimming removed 4 bases at V and 9 bases at J, with 17 bases between. Germline V CDR1 and CDR2: SGHRS, YFSETQ. The CDR3 totals 15 residues. Here the CDR3 DNA reads TGCGCCAGCAGCCTAGACCTGGGAGGTAGTTCACCCCTCCACTTT. This translates into CASSLDLGGSSPLHF. The full variable domain, with the rest looked up from reference TRBV5-1 and TRBJ1-6, is KAGVTQTPRYLIKTRGQQVTLSCSPISGHRSVSWYQQTPGQGLQFLFEYFSETQRNKGNFPGRFSGRQFSNSRSEMNVSTLELGDSALYLCASSLDLGGSSPLHFGNGTRLTVT.

The rearrangement uses TRBV2 and TRBJ2-7, with D tentatively TRBD1 (5 bases). Germline loops: CDR1 SNHLY, CDR2 FYNNEI. There are 12 residues in the CDR3. V dropped 2 bases and J dropped 4 bases, with 6 bases sitting between them. The CDR3 reads CASSEQGYEQYF. The CDR3 DNA reads as TGTGCCAGCAGTGAACAGGGTTACGAGCAGTACTTC. The full variable domain, in which reference TRBV2 and TRBJ2-7 provide the parts outside the CDR3, is EPEVTQTPSHQVTQMGQEVILRCVPISNHLYFYWYRQILGQKVEFLVSFYNNEISEKSEIFDDQFSVERPDGSNFTLKIRSTKLEDSAMYFCASSEQGYEQYFGPGTRLTVT.

The J gene is TRBJ2-2, the V gene TRBV5-1; TRBD1 aligns across 10 bases. This CDR3 has 16 residues. Per germline, CDR1 SGHRS and CDR2 YFSETQ. V gave up 4 bases and J gave up 5 bases; unmatched junction bases: 8. The CDR3 here is CASSGLGQGTTGELFF. CDR3 nucleotides: TGCGCCAGCAGCGGCCTGGGACAGGGGACGACCGGGGAGCTGTTTTTT.

J is TRBJ1-3 and V is TRBV5-1; TRBD1 matches 7 bases. With V trimmed by 4 bases and J by 0 bases, 7 bases remained unmatched. Germline CDR1 is SGHRS and CDR2 is YFSETQ. There are 16 residues in the CDR3. CDR3 sequence (DNA): TGCGCCAGCAGCGGGGTGGGACAGAGCTCTGGAAACACCATATATTTT. Translated: CASSGVGQSSGNTIYF.

CDR3 amino acids: CASSDPRQKVRGYTF. The CDR3 coding sequence is TGTGCCAGCAGTGACCCGAGACAAAAGGTTAGAGGCTACACCTTC. The chain has TRBV6-1 and TRBJ1-2, with D uncertain. Germline CDR1 reads MNHNS; CDR2 reads SASEGT. Trimming left V 3 bases short and J 8 bases short, with 19 bases between. This CDR3 has 15 amino acids.

V gene TRBV30 combines with J gene TRBJ1-1, with D uncertain. The CDR3 has 12 amino acids. V lost 1 base and J 8 bases, leaving 11 bases between the germline ends. The germline V gene has CDR1 GTSNPN and CDR2 SVGIG (reference sequence). CDR3 in DNA: TGTGCCTGGAGTGCCTATGTCAAGGAAGCTTTCTTT. Its translation: CAWSAYVKEAFF.

The chain employs TRBV5-1 and TRBJ2-3; TRBD2 agrees at 7 bases. V shed 4 bases, J shed 9 bases, and the junction held 17 bases outside the gene matches. The CDR3 spans 16 residues. The germline CDR1 and CDR2 sequences are SGHRS and YFSETQ. The CDR3 is CASSAPEASGAGTQYF. Written as DNA, the CDR3 is TGCGCCAGCAGCGCACCAGAGGCTAGCGGCGCGGGAACGCAGTATTTT.

V usage is TRBV5-1 and J usage is TRBJ2-7; the D gene is possibly TRBD2 (7 bases). V was pared by 6 bases and J by 4 bases, with 17 bases between. The CDR3 is 14 residues long. CDR1 is SGHRS and CDR2 is YFSETQ in the germline V gene. As DNA, the CDR3 is TGCGCCAGCAACTACCGGGGGCGGGAGTACGAGCAGTACTTC. It is translated as CASNYRGREYEQYF.